The sequence of this T cell receptor (beta chain) was determined in a study of blood T cell repertoires in COVID-19. In the study overall: Samples representing acute and convalescent COVID-19 were sourced from the United States, Italy and Spain. From T cells, B-cell-depleted T cells, or PBMCs came the material, which was cDNA or gDNA.

Germline V lookup: CDR1 MDHEN, CDR2 SYDVKM. V gave up 7 bases and J gave up 1 base, with 16 bases separating them. The length of the CDR3 is 15 residues. Methods used by the authors: How many nucleated cells were present was estimated from reference gene primer amplification. Generated by immunoSEQ multiplex PCR, the TCRdb table keeps only in-frame clones and is missing some. V, J and clone size were drawn from that table, and D and trimming were deduced from the DNA. There are some 260,000 clones in the sample; roughly 87% occur only once, and about 0.7% lies in the top ten. Sequencing used peripheral blood. This clonotype was obtained from a human donor in a cohort sampled during active COVID-19. The chain couples TRBV28 to TRBJ2-5, with no clear D. The CDR3 sequence: CASNGQNPPQETQYF. CDR3 DNA sequence: TGTGCCAGCAACGGTCAAAATCCCCCCCAAGAGACCCAGTACTTC.